This TCR beta chain originates from a study of T cell responses to AZD1222 COVID-19 vaccine (dated by TCRdb to the early 2020s). For context, the study as a whole: AZD1222 recipients with second doses at about 4 weeks or about 12 weeks were pooled, because spike-specific TCR depth and breadth did not differ between schedules. TCR sequencing was performed for approximately 240 trial participants, of whom roughly 200 were given two doses of AZD1222 and 26 were given two doses of MenACWY control vaccine. Trial participants were enrolled by age into 18-55, 56-69 and 70-plus year subgroups, with 148, 28 and 57 TCR-sequenced participants respectively. The full study reports these points: A significant rise in spike-specific TCR breadth and depth was observed after two AZD1222 doses relative to day 0 and relative to MenACWY recipients. Because no samples from the day 14 peak response were available, repertoires could be characterized only after the peak T cell response. Vaccine-associated CD4 TCRs spanned the whole spike protein, with dominant responses in regions 160-218 and 743-854. Participants were mostly white British, with more females than males. The authors suggested clonal diversity may have been underestimated. In the small 56-69-year group, the increase in depth fell short of significance, most likely because of low power. Reportedly, almost half of the unique spike-specific TCRs recognized epitopes lying outside the regions that are mutated in the B.1.351 and B.1.1.7 variants. Conclusions about previously exposed vaccinees were limited because only a handful of AZD1222 recipients were SARS-CoV-2 seropositive at baseline.

With respect to this clone: This clone's antigen is unknown. Per-nucleotide qualities are absent, and no much larger clonotype sits a single base away.

The CDR3 regions of human TCRbeta chains were subjected to immunosequencing. The authors' pipeline ran thus. TCRs in the repertoires were compared against a reference library of SARS-CoV-2-specific TCRs that had been generated with the MIRA antigen-specificity platform. Breadth was defined as the fraction of unique TCRs that were SARS-CoV-2-associated, and depth was defined as the fraction of total T cells that were SARS-CoV-2-associated. Using the MIRA data, each spike-specific TCR was mapped to the spike region that the TCR reacts to and placed in a CD4 or CD8 class. Log10-transformed breadth and depth values were compared by one-way ANOVA with Sidak's multiple comparisons tests. Drawn from immuneACCESS, this table holds only the in-frame rearrangements with V and J called that TCRdb kept. Clones are partly lost; checked studies trace under half to an unresolved V gene and leave the rest unexplained. V and J calls and clone size are those listed in that table; D and trimming were worked out from the DNA. This sample comprises about 140,000 clones, 80% to 95% of them detected only once. 2.5% to 3.5% of the sample belongs to the ten largest clones.

The germline V gene gives CDR1 as SGHAT and CDR2 as FQNNGV. Deletion took 4 bases off V and 1 base off J, with a span of 7 bases between the germline ends. The CDR3 spans 13 residues, from the cysteine through the phenylalanine. Here the CDR3 DNA is all that survives: 39 bases in frame from base 1. The time point label on this specimen signifies: baseline before first vaccination. Vaccinee samples were obtained from the UK trials COV001 and COV002, which included a single-blind randomized controlled phase 2/3 trial of AZD1222 (ChAdOx1 nCoV-19) in healthy adults. For TCRbeta chain sequencing, PBMC samples were collected from trial participants at day 0 and at day 28 after the second dose.

This chain joins TRBV11-2 to TRBJ1-1; TRBD1 is a weak D gene call, 5 bases matching. This specimen was peripheral blood, taken on day 0 of AZD1222 vaccination. The clonotype originates from an adult in good health. CDR3 reads: CASSYGQNTEAFF. The sequence in DNA is TGTGCCAGCAGCTATGGACAGAACACTGAAGCTTTCTTT.